This TCR beta chain stems from a study of cytomegalovirus exposure and HLA in healthy donors. PCR primers comprised 60 Vbeta and 13 Jbeta primers. The table came from immunoSEQ multiplex PCR; TCRdb's copy has only in-frame clones and leaves some out. Here the sample spans around 110,000 clones, about 10% being singletons. Germline V CDR1 and CDR2: SNHLY, FYNNEI. Trimming stripped 6 bases from V and 1 base from J, with 9 bases between. The CDR3 loop spans 13 amino acids. This clone was found a few times. The target antigen is unknown. Study observations and caveats: Immune exposure information comprised only CMV serostatus.

This sequence originates from a man aged 25-45 years in good health and CMV-seronegative. Specimen: PBMCs. This chain uses TRBV2 with TRBJ1-1, with TRBD1 as a possible D gene (6 bases). CDR3 region: CASREQGNTEAFF. The CDR3 nucleotides are TGTGCCAGCAGGGAACAGGGGAACACTGAAGCTTTCTTT.